One sample yielded the 25 T cell receptor beta chains listed below, sequenced in a study of graft-versus-host responses after intestinal transplantation. Their antigens remain unidentified. Some clones are missing from TCRdb's copy, which holds only in-frame ones; the method was immunoSEQ multiplex PCR. Here the sample spans tens of thousands of clones, roughly 87% being singletons. The sequencing used unstimulated CD8+ T cells sorted from spleen or lymph node cells, collected before intestinal transplant. The receptors shown here come from a human donor who received an intestinal transplant.

This clone was counted a single time. V gene TRBV6-5 combines with J gene TRBJ2-7; 9 positions match TRBD2. Germline values: CDR1 MNHEY, CDR2 SVGAGI. The V gene end was trimmed by 6 bases and the J gene end by 0 bases; junction bases not matched to a gene: 3. The CDR3 spans 14 residues. The CDR3 sequence: CASSIAGASYEQYF. Here the CDR3 DNA reads TGTGCCAGCAGCATAGCGGGGGCCTCCTACGAGCAGTACTTC.

Concerning this clone itself: Relative to the germline gene, one junction end is altered; a read error may explain this. In DNA, the CDR3 is TGTGCCAGCACCTTAATTGGCCCCCAAGAGACCCAGTACTTC. It is translated as CASTLIGPQETQYF. This rearrangement joins TRBV11-2 to TRBJ2-5, with unresolved D. CDR1 and CDR2 from the germline V gene are SGHAT and FQNNGV. This CDR3 has 14 residues.

The chain couples TRBV2 to TRBJ1-6; no firm D call. Deletions cut 5 bases from V and 10 bases from J, with 24 bases between. The germline V gene has CDR1 SNHLY and CDR2 FYNNEI. This CDR3 region has 17 residues. This chain's CDR3 is CASSNPGRAYPGSPLHF. The CDR3, as DNA: TGTGCCAGCAGTAATCCGGGCCGGGCTTACCCCGGGTCACCCCTCCACTTT.

V is TRBV9 and J is TRBJ2-1, with a tentative D call TRBD2 (6 bases). The ends were cut back, 3 bases at V and 6 bases at J, with 19 bases in the middle. CDR1 is SGDLS and CDR2 is YYNGEE in the germline V gene. The CDR3 totals 16 residues. The DNA for the CDR3 is TGTGCCAGCAGCGGGGCAGTGGTGGGAGGCTTCAATGAGCAGTTCTTC. It yields the protein CASSGAVVGGFNEQFF.

This chain links TRBV29-1 with TRBJ2-7; D gene unclear. Germline lookup yields CDR1 SQVTM and CDR2 ANQGSEA. Trimming pared 5 bases from V and 6 bases from J, leaving 8 bases between. The CDR3 covers 10 residues. The CDR3 sequence: CSVIGPEQYF. The DNA of the CDR3 is TGCAGCGTTATAGGGCCCGAGCAGTACTTC.

This chain joins TRBV28 and TRBJ2-7, with TRBD1 identical over 7 bases. Trimming cost V 2 bases and J 5 bases; bases outside gene matches: 3. Germline CDR1 is MDHEN and CDR2 is SYDVKM. The CDR3 has 13 residues. CDR3 region: CASSLSQGDEQYF. As DNA, the CDR3 is TGTGCCAGCAGTTTAAGTCAGGGGGACGAGCAGTACTTC.

The chain employs TRBV4-1 and TRBJ1-2; a weak D match, TRBD1 (5 bases). The V end was cut by 0 bases, the J end by 4 bases, with 12 bases between. Germline V lookup: CDR1 MGHRA, CDR2 YSYEKL. The CDR3 has 15 amino acids. DNA for the CDR3: TGCGCCAGCAGCCAAGATCGGGGGTTTGGCTATGGCTACACCTTC. Translating gives CASSQDRGFGYGYTF.

A few counts support this clone. The V call is TRBV27, the J call TRBJ2-1; TRBD1 matches 9 bases. Losses at the gene ends were 8 bases for V and 7 bases for J; bases not matched to a gene: 6. The CDR3 is 13 residues long. Germline V CDR1 and CDR2: MNHEY, SMNVEV (reference sequence). CDR3 amino acids: CASGDRAANEQFF. Written as DNA, the CDR3 is TGTGCCAGCGGGGACAGGGCGGCAAATGAGCAGTTCTTC.

The rearrangement joins TRBV4-2 to TRBJ1-2, with D possibly being TRBD1 (5 bases). This CDR3 region has 15 residues. Germline CDR1 LGHNA, CDR2 YNFKEQ. Trimming took 4 bases from V and 0 from J, leaving 12 bases between them. The CDR3 DNA reads TGTGCCAGCAGCCCGGCCGGGGCCTCTAACTATGGCTACACCTTC. Translated: CASSPAGASNYGYTF.

The CDR3: CASSYGAGTEAFF. The CDR3 DNA follows: TGCGCCAGCAGCTATGGGGCCGGGACAGAAGCTTTCTTT. The V call is TRBV5-1, the J call TRBJ1-1; TRBD1 might be the D (6 bases). The V gene's germline CDR1 is SGHRS and CDR2 YFSETQ. V was clipped by 3 bases and J by 8 bases, with 14 bases between them. There are 13 residues in the CDR3.

The CDR3 loop reads CASSQGGTSLPYSTDTQYF. The CDR3 DNA is TGTGCCAGCAGCCAAGGCGGGACTAGCTTGCCCTATAGCACAGATACGCAGTATTTT. The chain links TRBV4-2 to TRBJ2-3; TRBD2 aligns across 9 bases. Germline loops: CDR1 LGHNA, CDR2 YNFKEQ. The CDR3 has 19 residues. Trimming cost V 1 base and J 0 bases; bases outside gene matches: 11.

The V call is TRBV2, the J call TRBJ1-1; TRBD1 might be the D (5 bases). The V end was cut by 8 bases, the J end by 1 base, with 11 bases between. This CDR3 spans 13 amino acids. Per the germline V gene, CDR1 is SNHLY and CDR2 is FYNNEI. CDR3 amino acids: CASGIGTNTEAFF. The CDR3 region has the DNA TGTGCCAGCGGGATTGGGACGAACACTGAAGCTTTCTTT.

The gene calls are TRBV5-3 and TRBJ1-6; 10 nucleotides agree with TRBD1. TRBV5-3 is classed as an ORF, of uncertain function. This CDR3 contains 19 residues. Unmatched junction bases numbered 8, after V lost 2 bases and J lost 0 bases. The DNA of the CDR3 is TGTGCCAGAAGCTTAGTCGGGACAGGGGTCTCCTCCTATAATTCACCCCTCCACTTT. The encoded protein is CARSLVGTGVSSYNSPLHF.

V is TRBV27 and J is TRBJ2-5, with 8 bases lining up with TRBD2. With V trimmed by 6 bases and J by 4 bases, 4 bases remained unmatched. CDR3 length: 13 amino acids. The V gene's germline CDR1 is MNHEY and CDR2 SMNVEV (reference sequence). Written as DNA, the CDR3 is TGTGCCAGCAGAGAGCGGGGGCGAGAGACCCAGTACTTC. It codes for CASRERGRETQYF.

V gene TRBV28 combines with J gene TRBJ2-7; maybe TRBD1 (5 bases). CDR1 and CDR2 from the germline V gene are MDHEN and SYDVKM. This CDR3 region has 13 residues. Deletions cut 3 bases from V and 3 bases from J, with 9 bases between. The CDR3 DNA sequence: TGTGCCAGCAGTTTTACTCAGGGCTACGAGCAGTACTTC. Its translation is CASSFTQGYEQYF.

V is TRBV11-2 and J is TRBJ2-1, with 11 bases lining up with TRBD2. The J segment lost 4 bases and the V segment lost 6 bases, leaving 5 bases of the junction unmatched. Germline V CDR1 and CDR2: SGHAT, FQNNGV. The CDR3 extends over 15 amino acids. Written as DNA, the CDR3 is TGTGCCAGCAGTTATAGCGGGGGGGTTTACAATGAGCAGTTCTTC. Translation gives CASSYSGGVYNEQFF.

The CDR3 nucleotides are TGTGCCAGCAGTTACGATCTAGCGGGGACTGAGCAGTTCTTC. It codes for CASSYDLAGTEQFF. The J gene is TRBJ2-1, the V gene TRBV6-6; 9 bases are a match to TRBD2. Germline loops: CDR1 MNHNY, CDR2 SVGAGI (reference sequence). The CDR3 consists of 14 residues. Unmatched junction bases numbered 5, after V lost 2 bases and J lost 9 bases.

This chain links TRBV15 with TRBJ2-7; TRBD2 aligns across 9 bases. V gave up 0 bases and J gave up 6 bases; unmatched junction bases: 3. Germline values: CDR1 LNHNV, CDR2 YYDKDF (reference sequence). The CDR3 is 14 amino acids. The CDR3 region has the DNA TGTGCCACCAGCAGAGATAGGGGACTAGCCGAGCAGTACTTC. Its protein is CATSRDRGLAEQYF. The full variable domain, in which reference TRBV15 and TRBJ2-7 provide the parts outside the CDR3, is DAMVIQNPRYQVTQFGKPVTLSCSQTLNHNVMYWYQQKSSQAPKLLFHYYDKDFNNEADTPDNFQSRRPNTSFCFLDIRSPGLGDTAMYLCATSRDRGLAEQYFGPGTRLTVT.

This chain links TRBV6-6 with TRBJ2-3, with D perhaps TRBD1 (6 bases). CDR3 length: 14 residues. V lost 5 bases and J lost 4, with 13 bases in between. Germline V lookup: CDR1 MNHNY, CDR2 SVGAGI (reference sequence). This CDR3 reads CASSHVPGADTQYF. The CDR3 nucleotides are TGTGCCAGCAGTCACGTCCCAGGGGCAGATACGCAGTATTTT.

The chain links TRBV5-5 to TRBJ2-7; no reliable D call. The germline V and J ends were trimmed by 0 bases and 2 bases, with 12 bases remaining between them. From germline, CDR1 is SGHKS and CDR2 YYEKEE (reference sequence). The CDR3 is made up of 15 amino acids. CDR3 sequence reads: CASSLAPESPYEQYF. The CDR3, as DNA: TGTGCCAGCAGCTTGGCCCCCGAGAGCCCCTACGAGCAGTACTTC.

J is TRBJ1-1 and V is TRBV11-2; a possible D gene is TRBD1 (5 bases). Looked up from germline, CDR1 is SGHAT and CDR2 is FQNNGV. Trimming left V 5 bases short and J 4 bases short, with 14 bases between. The CDR3 length is 14 residues. The CDR3 protein is CASSPGYGTTEAFF. CDR3 nucleotides: TGTGCCAGCAGCCCGGGATACGGGACCACTGAAGCTTTCTTT.

This chain uses TRBV6-5 with TRBJ1-2; 7 bases map to TRBD1. V lost 4 bases to trimming and J lost 3 bases; unmatched junction nucleotides: 5. CDR1 and CDR2 from the germline V gene are MNHEY and SVGAGI. The CDR3 totals 14 residues. This CDR3 reads CASSLGQSDYGYTF. For the CDR3, the DNA is TGTGCCAGCAGTTTGGGACAGTCTGACTATGGCTACACCTTC.

The chain recombines TRBV7-3 with TRBJ2-1; tentatively, D is TRBD2 (6 bases). Trimming left V 3 bases short and J 0 bases short, with 9 bases between. Germline loops: CDR1 SGHTA, CDR2 FQGTGA. The CDR3 runs to 15 residues. The CDR3 DNA follows: TGTGCCAGCAGCTTCGGGAGTAGCTCCTACAATGAGCAGTTCTTC. Its translation: CASSFGSSSYNEQFF.

This rearrangement joins TRBV28 to TRBJ2-2, with TRBD2 as a possible D gene (6 bases). The CDR3 has 19 amino acids. V lost 3 bases and J 0 bases, leaving 20 bases between the germline ends. Germline assignment: CDR1 MDHEN and CDR2 SYDVKM. CDR3 DNA: TGTGCCAGCAGTTTGCACCTGGGAATAGCGGATGCGAACACCGGGGAGCTGTTTTTT. It translates to CASSLHLGIADANTGELFF.

The genes are TRBV15 and TRBJ2-1, with no clear D. There are 13 residues in the CDR3. Germline values: CDR1 LNHNV, CDR2 YYDKDF (reference sequence). The V end was cut by 1 base, the J end by 5 bases, with 6 bases between. The DNA of the CDR3 is TGTGCCACCAGCAGAGGCAAGGACAATGAGCAGTTCTTC. Translating it yields CATSRGKDNEQFF.